Sequencing of this T cell receptor beta chain was carried out in a study of T cell clusters in autoimmune cytopenias. One tube held mixed TRB-A and TRB-B primer pools for touch-down PCR. Reprocessing the multiplex PCR reads, TCRdb reports a single entry for every CDR3 protein and omits DNA. Its table records under 11,000 distinct CDR3 sequences. Some 39,000 genome equivalents of blood DNA were amplified for TRB. The data also belong to a second study, concerning T cell repertoires in aging, cancer and after chemotherapy.

This receptor was identified in a human donor in good health. The sequenced sample was peripheral blood.

This CDR3 reads CASSWRSGSGNEQFF. The J gene is TRBJ2-1, the V gene TRBV7-9. This CDR3 comprises 15 residues. Germline V gene lookup returns CDR1 SEHNR and CDR2 FQNEAQ (reference sequence).